A single sample gave rise to the 9 T cell receptor beta chains below, sequenced in a study of T cell repertoires in cytomegalovirus infection. TCRdb passed the reads through MiXCR, listing each CDR3 protein once. The table has roughly 120,000 distinct CDR3 sequences, around 9.1% seen once. No antigen has been identified for these receptors. Sequenced: PBMCs, sequenced either directly or after in vitro stimulation (not recorded which). The receptors stem from a human donor in good health (CMV status not recorded). Some clones in this sample may be carry-over from other donors' samples.

V gene TRBV6-2 or TRBV6-3 combines with J gene TRBJ2-7; a weak D match, TRBD1 (6 bases). Looked up from germline, CDR1 is MNHEY and CDR2 is SVGEGT. This CDR3 has 16 residues. V lost 2 bases and J lost 2, with 16 bases in between. CDR3 nucleotides: TGTGCCAGCAGTTACCCTCAGGGGATTGGCACCTACGAGCAGTACTTC. This codes for CASSYPQGIGTYEQYF.

The chain couples TRBV5-6 to TRBJ2-3; 7 bases align to TRBD1. The CDR3 covers 15 residues. The J segment lost 1 base and the V segment lost 4 bases, leaving 6 bases of the junction unmatched. Germline values: CDR1 SGHDT, CDR2 YYEEEE. CDR3 region: CASSASGQGTDTQYF. CDR3 bases: TGTGCCAGCAGCGCAAGTGGACAGGGCACAGATACGCAGTATTTT.

There are many counts of this clonotype. V usage is TRBV27 and J usage is TRBJ2-1; D uncertain. Per the germline V gene, CDR1 is MNHEY and CDR2 is SMNVEV (reference sequence). CDR3 length: 17 residues. The V end lost 0 bases, the J end lost 3 bases, and 15 bases lay between the germline ends. The CDR3 is CASSLSRRTSFYNEQFF. The CDR3 DNA reads TGTGCCAGCAGTTTATCGCGACGGACCTCGTTCTACAATGAGCAGTTCTTC.

The rearrangement uses TRBV19 and TRBJ2-2, with 8 bases fitting TRBD1. CDR1 and CDR2 from the germline V gene are LNHDA and SQIVND (reference sequence). The CDR3 covers 14 residues. The V segment lost 6 bases and the J segment 6 bases; nucleotides outside the gene matches: 6. CDR3: CASSTDRVAGELFF. The CDR3 bases are TGTGCCAGTAGCACGGACAGGGTGGCCGGGGAGCTGTTTTTT.

The V call is TRBV7-3, the J call TRBJ1-1; perhaps TRBD1 as D (5 bases). The germline V gene has CDR1 SGHTA and CDR2 FQGTGA. The CDR3 length is 15 residues. The V end lost 2 bases, the J end lost 3 bases, and 13 bases lay between the germline ends. This CDR3 is CASSLWGGRDTEAFF. The CDR3 region has the DNA TGTGCCAGCAGCTTATGGGGGGGTCGGGACACTGAAGCTTTCTTT.

This clonotype was seen repeatedly, ten times or more. The chain has TRBV5-1 and TRBJ2-3, with a tentative D call TRBD1 (5 bases). The CDR3 extends over 12 amino acids. The V end lost 5 bases, the J end lost 8 bases, and 12 bases lay between the germline ends. Germline V gene sequence: CDR1 SGHRS, CDR2 YFSETQ. The CDR3 here is CASRKDTGTQYF. The CDR3 region has the DNA TGCGCCAGCAGAAAGGACACGGGTACGCAGTATTTT.

This clonotype was observed a few times. V and J are TRBV15 and TRBJ1-6; the match to TRBD1 covers 7 bases. CDR3 length: 16 amino acids. Trimming at V came to 3 bases and at J to 6 bases, leaving 8 bases not matched to a gene. CDR1 and CDR2 from the germline V gene are LNHNV and YYDKDF (reference sequence). The DNA for the CDR3 is TGTGCCACCAGCAGCAGACAGGGAGCTGGTAATTCACCCCTCCACTTT. This translates into CATSSRQGAGNSPLHF.

This clonotype appeared many times. V and J are TRBV2 and TRBJ1-1; TRBD1 might be the D (6 bases). Germline V lookup: CDR1 SNHLY, CDR2 FYNNEI. V was clipped by 6 bases and J by 1 base, with 9 bases between them. The CDR3 has 13 amino acids. The DNA for the CDR3 is TGTGCCAGCAGAGAACAGGGGAACACTGAAGCTTTCTTT. Its protein product is CASREQGNTEAFF.

The genes are TRBV6-1 and TRBJ1-5, with D tentatively TRBD1 (5 bases). Germline V gene data show CDR1 as MNHNS and CDR2 as SASEGT. Between the trimmed V and J ends, which lost 8 bases and 1 base, there was a span of 12 bases. This CDR3 has 14 residues. The CDR3 region is CASRSGASNQPQHF. CDR3 sequence (DNA): TGTGCCAGCCGATCCGGGGCAAGCAATCAGCCCCAGCATTTT.